Listed below are T cell receptor beta chains from one sample, sequenced in a study of blood T cells in healthy people across ages. One entry per CDR3 protein, called by TCRdb with MiXCR from the 5' RACE reads. The sample carries around 1,700,000 distinct CDR3 sequences, approximately 30% recorded once. Sequenced input: blood. The origin of the receptors is a woman between 25 and 40 years old in good health. Each CDR3 is given with its conserved first and last residue. A D gene is named only where the DNA matches it firmly. Expanded clones are given a class, and other clones once, few, many or no size at all.

TRBV12-5	-	TRBJ1-5	-	CASGLDGGGNQPQHF	TGTGCTAGTGGTTTGGACGGGGGTGGCAATCAGCCCCAGCATTTT
TRBV12-3/TRBV12-4	-	TRBJ1-1	-	CASTPLNTEAFF	TGTGCCAGCACTCCCTTGAACACTGAAGCTTTCTTT
TRBV7-9	-	TRBJ2-5	-	CASSLENSGTAGAQETQYF	TGTGCCAGCAGCTTAGAAAACTCCGGGACCGCGGGGGCACAAGAGACCCAGTACTTC
TRBV5-1	-	TRBJ1-1	-	CASSLAGGVLNTEAFF	TGCGCCAGCAGCTTGGCCGGGGGGGTGCTGAACACTGAAGCTTTCTTT
TRBV5-1	few	TRBJ2-3	TRBD2	CASSWSSGTSTDTQYF	TGCGCCAGCAGCTGGTCTAGCGGCACTAGCACAGATACGCAGTATTTT
TRBV6-6	-	TRBJ2-3	-	CATKGPQYTDTQYF	TGTGCCACCAAAGGTCCGCAGTACACAGATACGCAGTATTTT
TRBV12-5	-	TRBJ2-7	-	CASGYGGFDEQYF	TGTGCTAGTGGTTATGGGGGGTTCGACGAGCAGTACTTC
TRBV12-3/TRBV12-4	-	TRBJ1-2	TRBD1	CATLDRVDGYTF	TGTGCCACCCTGGACAGGGTCGATGGCTACACCTTC
TRBV6-5	-	TRBJ2-1	-	CASSFDQGGEQFF	TGTGCCAGCAGTTTCGACCAGGGAGGTGAGCAGTTCTTC
TRBV15	-	TRBJ2-1	-	CATSRDTYNEQFF	TGTGCCACCAGCAGGGACACTTACAATGAGCAGTTCTTC
TRBV15	-	TRBJ2-1	TRBD2	CATTRGRSYNEQFF	TGTGCCACGACGCGGGGGAGGTCCTACAATGAGCAGTTCTTC
TRBV27	-	TRBJ2-3	-	CASSLSRRGRTDTQYF	TGTGCCAGCAGTTTATCGAGGCGGGGACGCACAGATACGCAGTATTTT
TRBV29-1	many	TRBJ2-5	-	CSVETGGQYF	TGCAGCGTTGAGACGGGTGGCCAGTACTTC
TRBV5-5	many	TRBJ2-7	TRBD1	CASSKTGWSNEQYF	TGTGCCAGCAGCAAGACAGGGTGGTCCAACGAGCAGTACTTC
TRBV20-1	-	TRBJ2-7	-	CSANPPGPYYDEQYF	TGCAGTGCCAACCCACCGGGACCTTACTACGATGAGCAGTACTTC
TRBV29-1	-	TRBJ1-1	-	CSVDYDTGYTEAFF	TGCAGCGTTGATTACGATACAGGGTACACTGAAGCTTTCTTT
TRBV29-1	few	TRBJ1-1	TRBD1	CSGDRGTEAFF	TGCAGCGGGGACAGGGGAACTGAAGCTTTCTTT